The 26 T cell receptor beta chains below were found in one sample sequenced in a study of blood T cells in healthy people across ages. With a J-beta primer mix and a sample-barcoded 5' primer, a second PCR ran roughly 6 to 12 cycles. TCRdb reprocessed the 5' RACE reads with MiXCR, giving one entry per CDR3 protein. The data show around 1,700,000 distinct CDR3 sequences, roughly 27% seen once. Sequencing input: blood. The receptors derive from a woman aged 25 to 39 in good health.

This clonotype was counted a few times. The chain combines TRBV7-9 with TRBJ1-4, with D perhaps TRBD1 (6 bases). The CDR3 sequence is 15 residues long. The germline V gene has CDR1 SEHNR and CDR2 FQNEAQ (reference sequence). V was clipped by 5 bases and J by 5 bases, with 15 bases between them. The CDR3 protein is CASSGGLLENEKLFF. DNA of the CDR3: TGTGCCAGCAGCGGGGGGCTCTTGGAAAATGAAAAACTGTTTTTT.

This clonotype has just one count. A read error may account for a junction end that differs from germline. CDR3 bases: TGTGTCAGCAGCTTACCAAGGGACTATGGCTACACCTTC. It specifies CVSSLPRDYGYTF. J is TRBJ1-2 and V is TRBV7-2; D remains unclear. Per the germline V gene, CDR1 is SGHTA and CDR2 is FQGNSA. The CDR3 spans 13 residues.

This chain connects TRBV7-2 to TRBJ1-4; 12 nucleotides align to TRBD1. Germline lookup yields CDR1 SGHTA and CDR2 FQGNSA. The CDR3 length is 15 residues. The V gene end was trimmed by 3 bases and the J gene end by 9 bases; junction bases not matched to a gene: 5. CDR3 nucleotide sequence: TGTGCCAGCAGCTTTTCCGGGACAGGGGGCAAAAAACTGTTTTTT. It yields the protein CASSFSGTGGKKLFF.

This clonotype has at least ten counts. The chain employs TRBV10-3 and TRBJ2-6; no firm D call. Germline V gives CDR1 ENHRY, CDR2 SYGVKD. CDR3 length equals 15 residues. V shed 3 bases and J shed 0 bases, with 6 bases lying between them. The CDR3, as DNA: TGTGCCATCAGTGAACACAGCTCTGGGGCCAACGTCCTGACTTTC. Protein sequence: CAISEHSSGANVLTF.

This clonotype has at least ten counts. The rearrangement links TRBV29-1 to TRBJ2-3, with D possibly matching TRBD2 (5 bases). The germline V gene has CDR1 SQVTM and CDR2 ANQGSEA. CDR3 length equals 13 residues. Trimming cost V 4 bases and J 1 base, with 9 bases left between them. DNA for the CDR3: TGCAGCGTTGCGAAGGGAGGCACAGATACGCAGTATTTT. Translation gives CSVAKGGTDTQYF.

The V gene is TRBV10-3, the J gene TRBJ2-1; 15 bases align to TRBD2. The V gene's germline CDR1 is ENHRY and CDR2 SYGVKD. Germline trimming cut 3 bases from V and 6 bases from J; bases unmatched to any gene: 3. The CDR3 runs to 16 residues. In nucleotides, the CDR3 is TGTGCCATCAGTGAAGGACTAGCGGGGGGGAGCAATGAGCAGTTCTTC. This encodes CAISEGLAGGSNEQFF.

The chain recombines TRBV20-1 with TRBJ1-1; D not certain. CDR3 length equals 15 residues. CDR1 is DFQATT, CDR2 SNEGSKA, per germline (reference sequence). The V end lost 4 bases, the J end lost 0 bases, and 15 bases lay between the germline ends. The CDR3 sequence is CSATRGVWMNTEAFF. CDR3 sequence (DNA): TGCAGTGCTACGAGAGGAGTATGGATGAACACTGAAGCTTTCTTT.

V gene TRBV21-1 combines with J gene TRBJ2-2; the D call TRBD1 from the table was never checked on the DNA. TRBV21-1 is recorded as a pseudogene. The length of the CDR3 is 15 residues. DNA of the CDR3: TGTGCCAGCGAGCACCCCCCACAAGGCACCGGGGAGCTGTTTTTT. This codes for CASEHPPQGTGELFF.

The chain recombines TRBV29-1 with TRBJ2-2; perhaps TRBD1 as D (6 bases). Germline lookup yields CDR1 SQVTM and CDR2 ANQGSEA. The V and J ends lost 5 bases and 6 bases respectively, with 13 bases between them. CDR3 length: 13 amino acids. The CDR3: CSVQQGEAGELFF. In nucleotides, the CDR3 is TGCAGCGTTCAACAGGGTGAGGCCGGGGAGCTGTTTTTT.

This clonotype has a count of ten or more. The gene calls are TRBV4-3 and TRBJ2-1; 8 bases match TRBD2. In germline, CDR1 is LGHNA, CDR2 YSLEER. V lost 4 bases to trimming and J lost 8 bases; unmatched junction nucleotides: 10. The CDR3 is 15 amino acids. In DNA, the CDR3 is TGCGCCAGCAGCCCCCAGCGGGAGAGAGAACATGAGCAGTTCTTC. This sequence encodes CASSPQREREHEQFF.

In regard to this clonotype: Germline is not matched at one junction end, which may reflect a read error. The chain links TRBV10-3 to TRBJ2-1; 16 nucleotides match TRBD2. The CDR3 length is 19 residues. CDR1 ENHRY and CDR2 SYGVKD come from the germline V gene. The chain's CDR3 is CAISESGTSGRAAYDEQFF. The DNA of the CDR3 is TGTGCCATCAGTGAGTCCGGGACTAGCGGGAGGGCCGCCTACGATGAGCAGTTCTTT.

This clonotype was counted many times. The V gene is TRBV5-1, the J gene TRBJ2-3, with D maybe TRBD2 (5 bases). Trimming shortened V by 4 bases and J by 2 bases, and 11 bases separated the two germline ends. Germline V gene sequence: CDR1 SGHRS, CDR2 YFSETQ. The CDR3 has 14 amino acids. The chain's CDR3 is CASSPLGNTDTQYF. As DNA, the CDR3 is TGCGCCAGCAGCCCACTCGGGAACACAGATACGCAGTATTTT.

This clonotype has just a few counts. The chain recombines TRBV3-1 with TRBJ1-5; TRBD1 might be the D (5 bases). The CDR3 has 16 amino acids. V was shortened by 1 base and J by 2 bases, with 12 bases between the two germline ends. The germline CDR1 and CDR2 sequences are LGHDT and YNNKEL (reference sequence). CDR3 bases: TGTGCCAGCAGCCAAGGGGGGGGGATGCGCAATCAGCCCCAGCATTTT. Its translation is CASSQGGGMRNQPQHF.

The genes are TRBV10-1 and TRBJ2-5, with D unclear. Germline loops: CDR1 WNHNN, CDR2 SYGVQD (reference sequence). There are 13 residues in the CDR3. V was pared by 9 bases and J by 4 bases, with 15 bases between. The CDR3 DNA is TGCGCCAGTCGACTCCCAGTCCCAGAGACCCAGTACTTC. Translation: CASRLPVPETQYF.

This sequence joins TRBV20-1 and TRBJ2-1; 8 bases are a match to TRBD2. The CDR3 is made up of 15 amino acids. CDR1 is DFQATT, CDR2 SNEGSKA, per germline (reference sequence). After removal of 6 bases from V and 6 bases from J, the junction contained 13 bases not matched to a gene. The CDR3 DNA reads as TGCAGTGCGTTTAACGGGGGGGAGCGAACCAATGAGCAGTTCTTC. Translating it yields CSAFNGGERTNEQFF.

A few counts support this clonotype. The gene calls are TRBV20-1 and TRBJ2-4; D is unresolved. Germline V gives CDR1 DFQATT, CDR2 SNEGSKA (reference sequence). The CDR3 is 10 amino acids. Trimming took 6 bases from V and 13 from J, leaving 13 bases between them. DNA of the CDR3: TGCAGTGCCCTAGGGTATGAGCAGTACTTC. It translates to CSALGYEQYF.

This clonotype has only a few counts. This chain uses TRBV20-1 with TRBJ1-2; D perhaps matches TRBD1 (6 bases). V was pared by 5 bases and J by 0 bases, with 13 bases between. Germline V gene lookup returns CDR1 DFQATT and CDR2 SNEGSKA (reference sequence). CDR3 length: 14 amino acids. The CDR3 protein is CSAEEGGANYGYTF. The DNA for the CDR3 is TGCAGTGCTGAAGAGGGGGGGGCTAACTATGGCTACACCTTC.

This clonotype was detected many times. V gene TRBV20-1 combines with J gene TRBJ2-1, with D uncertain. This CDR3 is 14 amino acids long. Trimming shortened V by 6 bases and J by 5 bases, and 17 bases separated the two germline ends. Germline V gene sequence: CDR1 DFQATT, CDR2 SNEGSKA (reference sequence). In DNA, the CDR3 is TGCAGTGCGGCTCCGGGTCTACGAGACAATGAGCAGTTCTTC. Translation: CSAAPGLRDNEQFF.

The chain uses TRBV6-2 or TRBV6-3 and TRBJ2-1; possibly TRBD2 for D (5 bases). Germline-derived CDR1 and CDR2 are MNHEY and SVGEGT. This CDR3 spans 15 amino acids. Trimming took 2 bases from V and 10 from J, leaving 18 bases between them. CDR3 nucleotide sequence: TGTGCCAGCAGTTACACTAGATTCTCTAGTGGGGAGCAGTTCTTC. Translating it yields CASSYTRFSSGEQFF.

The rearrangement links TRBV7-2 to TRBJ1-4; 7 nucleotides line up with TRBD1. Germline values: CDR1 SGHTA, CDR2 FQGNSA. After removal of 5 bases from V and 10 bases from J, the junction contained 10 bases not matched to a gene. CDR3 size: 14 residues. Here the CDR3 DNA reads TGTGCCAGCAGCGCTCCGGGACAGAAAGGAAAACTGTTTTTT. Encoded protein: CASSAPGQKGKLFF.

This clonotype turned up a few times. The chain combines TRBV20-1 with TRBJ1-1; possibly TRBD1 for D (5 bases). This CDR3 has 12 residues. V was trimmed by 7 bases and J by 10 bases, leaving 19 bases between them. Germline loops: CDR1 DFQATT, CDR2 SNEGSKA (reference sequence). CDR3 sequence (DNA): TGCAGTGTCAGAGGGGACCCAGACCGAGCTTTCTTT. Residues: CSVRGDPDRAFF.

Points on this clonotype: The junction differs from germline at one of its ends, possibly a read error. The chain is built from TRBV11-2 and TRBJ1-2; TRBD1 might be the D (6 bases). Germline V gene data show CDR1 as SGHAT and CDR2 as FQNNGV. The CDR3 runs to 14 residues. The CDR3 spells CASSFRRQVYGNTF. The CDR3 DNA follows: TGTGCCAGCAGCTTCCGAAGACAGGTCTATGGCAACACCTTC. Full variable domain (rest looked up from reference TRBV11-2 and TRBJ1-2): EAGVAQSPRYKIIEKRQSVAFWCNPISGHATLYWYQQILGQGPKLLIQFQNNGVVDDSQLPKDRFSAERLKGVDSTLKIQPAKLEDSAVYLCASSFRRQVYGNTFGSGTRLTVV.

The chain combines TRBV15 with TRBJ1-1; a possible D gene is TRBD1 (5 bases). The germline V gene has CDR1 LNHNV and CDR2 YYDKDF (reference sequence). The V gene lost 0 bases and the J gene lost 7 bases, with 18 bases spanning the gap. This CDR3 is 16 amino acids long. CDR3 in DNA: TGTGCCACCAGCAGAGATCCCACGGGGCAGGCCTTTGAAGCTTTCTTT. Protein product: CATSRDPTGQAFEAFF.

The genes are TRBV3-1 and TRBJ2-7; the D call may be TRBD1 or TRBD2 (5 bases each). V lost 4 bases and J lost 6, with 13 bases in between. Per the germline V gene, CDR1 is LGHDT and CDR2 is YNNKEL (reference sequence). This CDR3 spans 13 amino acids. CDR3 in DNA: TGTGCCAGCAGCCTGAGAGGGGAGTCCGAGCAGTACTTC. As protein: CASSLRGESEQYF.

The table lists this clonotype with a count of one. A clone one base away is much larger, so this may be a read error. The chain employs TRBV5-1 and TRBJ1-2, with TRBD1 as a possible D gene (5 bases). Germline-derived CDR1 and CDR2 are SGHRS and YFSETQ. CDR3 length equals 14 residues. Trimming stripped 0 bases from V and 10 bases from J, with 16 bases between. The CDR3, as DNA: TGCGCCAGCAGCTTGGACAGGTCCAAGAATGACTACACCTTC. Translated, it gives CASSLDRSKNDYTF.

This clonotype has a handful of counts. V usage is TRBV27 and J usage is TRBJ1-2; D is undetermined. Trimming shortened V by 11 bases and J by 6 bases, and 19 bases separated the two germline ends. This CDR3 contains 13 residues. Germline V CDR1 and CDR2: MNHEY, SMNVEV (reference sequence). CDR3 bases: TGTGCCGTACGACCGACCGAAGCCGATGGCTACACCTTC. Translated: CAVRPTEADGYTF.